The clone carrying this T cell receptor (beta chain) was seen more than once but under ten times. Antigen unknown. Average productive template count per sample was roughly 38,000. The data were produced by immunoSEQ multiplex PCR, yet TCRdb's version contains in-frame clones alone and is incomplete. The repertoire holds about 5,400 clones, with approximately 49% as singletons. With 4 bases clipped from V and 5 bases from J, the junction kept 11 bases outside the gene matches. Germline V lookup: CDR1 SGHRS, CDR2 YFSETQ. The length of the CDR3 is 17 residues. The sample is drawn from a study of STAT3 mutations in large granular lymphocyte leukemia. On the study more broadly: Roughly half of the longitudinally sequenced T-LGLL patients carried detectable canonical activating STAT3 mutations.

Study findings and constraints: In T-cell large granular lymphocyte leukemia, about half of patients showed multiple immunodominant subclonotypes. Samples missed the first appearance of the clone. Some patients had persisting codominant clonotypes that could mask small clones.

This chain uses TRBV5-1 with TRBJ2-3; 12 bases line up with TRBD2. Sequencing was performed on peripheral blood mononuclear cells. The receptor's source is a woman in her seventies with T-cell large granular lymphocyte leukemia. Some clones in this sample may be carry-over from other donors' samples. The DNA of the CDR3 is TGCGCCAGCAGCCCCACAGGGCTAGCGGGAGGGAGAGATACGCAGTATTTT. Its protein is CASSPTGLAGGRDTQYF.